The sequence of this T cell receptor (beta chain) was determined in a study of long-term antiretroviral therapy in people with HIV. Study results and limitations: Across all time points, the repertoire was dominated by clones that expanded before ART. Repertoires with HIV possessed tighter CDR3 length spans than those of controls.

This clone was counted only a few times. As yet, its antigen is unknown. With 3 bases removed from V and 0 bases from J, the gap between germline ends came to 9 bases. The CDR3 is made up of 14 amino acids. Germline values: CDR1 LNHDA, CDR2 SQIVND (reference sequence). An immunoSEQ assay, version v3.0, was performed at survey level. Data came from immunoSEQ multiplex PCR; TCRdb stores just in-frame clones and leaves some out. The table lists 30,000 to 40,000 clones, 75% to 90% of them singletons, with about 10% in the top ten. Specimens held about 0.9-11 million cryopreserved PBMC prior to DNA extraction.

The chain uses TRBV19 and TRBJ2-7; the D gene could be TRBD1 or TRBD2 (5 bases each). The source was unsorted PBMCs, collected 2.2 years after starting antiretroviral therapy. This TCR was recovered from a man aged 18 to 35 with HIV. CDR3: CASSIRDGSYEQYF. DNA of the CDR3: TGTGCCAGTAGTATCCGGGACGGCTCCTACGAGCAGTACTTC.